This is a list of T cell receptor beta chains from one sample in a study of cytomegalovirus exposure and HLA in healthy donors. Assay used: immunoSEQ multiplex PCR; TCRdb lists only in-frame clones, some missing. The sample lists tens of thousands of clones; 75% were seen once. Material: PBMCs. These receptors were taken from a man between 65 and 85 years old in good health and CMV-seronegative. The CDR3 runs from the conserved cysteine through the conserved F or W. A D gene is named only where the DNA matches it firmly. A clone size is listed for some rows: how often the clone was seen (once, few, many), or a class if it is expanded.

. TRBJ1-1 TRBV29-1 . TGCAGCGCCGCCGGGGTGGTGAACACTGAAGCTTTCTTT CSAAGVVNTEAFF
. TRBJ2-5 TRBV11-2 . TGTGCCAGCAGCTTAGTTTGGAAGGGGGAGACCCAGTACTTC CASSLVWKGETQYF
TRBD1 TRBJ2-3 TRBV19 . TGTGCCAGTAGTATGGTGACAGGGGGGTACACAGATACGCAGTATTTT CASSMVTGGYTDTQYF
. TRBJ1-1 TRBV4-3 few TGCGCCAGCAGCCAAGTCTCGGGGTTAATACCTGAAGCTTTCTTT CASSQVSGLIPEAFF
. TRBJ2-7 TRBV7-9 . TGTGCCAGCAGCTTTAGCTACGAGCAGTACTTC CASSFSYEQYF
TRBD1 TRBJ1-2 TRBV7-8 . TGTGCCAGCGTCGGGACAGGTTTCTCTATCGGCTACACCTTC CASVGTGFSIGYTF
TRBD1 TRBJ2-7 TRBV5-1 . TGCGCCAGCATGGGGACAGGGTCCTACGAGCAGTACTTC CASMGTGSYEQYF
TRBD1 TRBJ2-7 TRBV10-2 . TGCGCCAGCAGGCCGGGACAGGTGGGAAGATGGTCCTACGAGCAGTACTTC CASRPGQVGRWSYEQYF
. TRBJ1-6 TRBV30 . TGTGCCTGGAGTACCGGGAACAGTAATTCACCCCTCCACTTT CAWSTGNSNSPLHF
TRBD1 TRBJ2-2 TRBV14 once TGTGCCAGCAGCCAAAGGACAGGGAGGACCGGGGAGCTGTTTTTT CASSQRTGRTGELFF
TRBD2 TRBJ2-7 TRBV5-8 . TGTGCCAGCAGCTTGTATAGCGGGAGCGCCTACGAGCAGTACTTC CASSLYSGSAYEQYF
. TRBJ1-1 TRBV11-2 few TGTGCCAGCAGCTTTACGGCGGCGAACACTGAAGCTTTCTTT CASSFTAANTEAFF
TRBD1 TRBJ1-6 TRBV5-1 . TGCGCCAGCAGCTTGGAGGGGGACAGGAATTCACCCCTCCACTTT CASSLEGDRNSPLHF
TRBD2 TRBJ2-5 TRBV27 . TGTGCCAGCAGTTTTGGCGGGGGGATAGGGCAGTACTTC CASSFGGGIGQYF
TRBD2 TRBJ2-5 TRBV30 . TGTGCCTGGAGTGTGGGGGGGATCCAAGAGACCCAGTACTTC CAWSVGGIQETQYF
. TRBJ2-4 TRBV11-2 . TGTGCCAGCAGCTCCGGGGAAAACATTCAGTACTTC CASSSGENIQYF
. TRBJ1-1 TRBV15 . TGTGCCACCCAACGTCGGGGGAACACTGAAGCTTTCTTT CATQRRGNTEAFF
. TRBJ2-4 TRBV10-3 once TGTGCCATCAGTACACAGGGGGGGCTAGCCAAAAACATTCAGTACTTC CAISTQGGLAKNIQYF
. TRBJ1-6 TRBV28 . TGTGCCAGCAGTCTACCGGGACTCCCTAATTCACCCCTCCACTTT CASSLPGLPNSPLHF
TRBD1 TRBJ1-1 TRBV5-1 . TGCGCCAGCAGCTGGGGACAGGGGGGCACTGAAGCTTTCTTT CASSWGQGGTEAFF
. TRBJ1-1 TRBV7-9 . TGTGCCAGCAGCGCCACGACTGATAACACTGAAGCTTTCTTT CASSATTDNTEAFF
. TRBJ2-7 TRBV25-1 . TGTGCCAGCAGTGAATACCCAGGATCGGGGTACGAGCAGTACTTC CASSEYPGSGYEQYF
TRBD1 TRBJ2-7 TRBV19 . TGTGCCAGTAGTAAGGAAACCGGGACAGGGGTCTACGAGCAGTACTTC CASSKETGTGVYEQYF
TRBD1 TRBJ2-3 TRBV6-6 few TGTGCCAGCAGTCCGACAGGGAGCACAGATACGCAGTATTTT CASSPTGSTDTQYF
TRBD2 TRBJ2-2 TRBV19 . TGTGCCAGTAGTACGGGACTAGCGGGGACCGGGGAGCTGTTTTTT CASSTGLAGTGELFF
. TRBJ1-1 TRBV6-1 . TGTGCCAGCAGCTCCAGGGTCACACTGAACACTGAAGCTTTCTTT CASSSRVTLNTEAFF
TRBD2 TRBJ2-1 TRBV7-2 . TGTGCCAGCAGCTTAGGCGGGGGATCGTGGAATGAGCAGTTCTTC CASSLGGGSWNEQFF
TRBD1 TRBJ1-6 TRBV5-6 . TGTGCCAGCAGCTTGGGGCAGGGGGCTCAATCACCCCTCCACTTT CASSLGQGAQSPLHF
TRBD2 TRBJ2-3 TRBV7-9 . TGTGCCAGCAGCCTAGCGGGGGCTAGCACAGATACGCAGTATTTT CASSLAGASTDTQYF
. TRBJ1-1 TRBV7-2 . TGTGCCAGCAGCCGCTATAAGGACAGCTACACTGAAGCTTTCTTT CASSRYKDSYTEAFF
TRBD2 TRBJ2-1 TRBV11-2 . TGTGCCAGCAGCTCTCTAGCGGGAGGGTTAAATGAGCAGTTCTTC CASSSLAGGLNEQFF
. TRBJ2-1 TRBV19 . TGTGCCAGTAGTCCAGACGGACACGATGAGCAGTTCTTC CASSPDGHDEQFF
. TRBJ2-2 TRBV7-2 once TGTGCCAGCAGCGCAAGGCGAACGGGGGGCTTTCCTATTGGGGAGCTGTTTTTT CASSARRTGGFPIGELFF
. TRBJ1-3 TRBV6-5 . TGTGCCAGCAGTCGGGGATCTAATGGAAACACCATATATTTT CASSRGSNGNTIYF